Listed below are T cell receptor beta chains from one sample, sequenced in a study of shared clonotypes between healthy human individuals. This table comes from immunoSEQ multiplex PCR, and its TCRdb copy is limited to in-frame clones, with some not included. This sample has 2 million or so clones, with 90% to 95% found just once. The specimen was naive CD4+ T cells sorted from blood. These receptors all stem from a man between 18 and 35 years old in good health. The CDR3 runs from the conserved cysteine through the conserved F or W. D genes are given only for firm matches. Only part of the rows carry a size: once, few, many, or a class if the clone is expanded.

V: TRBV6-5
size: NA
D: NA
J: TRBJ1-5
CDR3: CASSRGGGNQPQHF
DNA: TGTGCCAGCAGTCGCGGGGGCGGCAATCAGCCCCAGCATTTT

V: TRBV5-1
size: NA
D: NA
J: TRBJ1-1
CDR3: CASSLAGVGTEAFF
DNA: TGCGCCAGCAGCTTGGCGGGGGTTGGTACTGAAGCTTTCTTT

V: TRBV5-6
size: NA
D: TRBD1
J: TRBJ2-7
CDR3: CASSSQDRGHYEQYF
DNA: TGTGCCAGCAGCTCCCAGGACAGGGGGCACTACGAGCAGTACTTC

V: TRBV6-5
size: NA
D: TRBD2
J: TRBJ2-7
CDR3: CASSSTSGREGEQYF
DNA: TGTGCCAGCAGCTCGACTAGCGGGAGGGAAGGCGAGCAGTACTTC

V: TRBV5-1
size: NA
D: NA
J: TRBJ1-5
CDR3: CASSSPIPPQHF
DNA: TGCGCCAGCAGCTCCCCCATTCCGCCCCAGCATTTT

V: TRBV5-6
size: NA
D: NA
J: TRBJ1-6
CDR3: CASSPGENSPLHF
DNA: TGTGCCAGCAGCCCGGGGGAGAATTCACCCCTCCACTTT

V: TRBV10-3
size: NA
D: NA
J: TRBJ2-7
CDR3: CAISEGPGSYEQYF
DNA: TGTGCCATCAGTGAAGGTCCCGGGAGCTACGAGCAGTACTTC

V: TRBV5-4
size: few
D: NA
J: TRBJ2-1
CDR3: CASSLGGNEQFF
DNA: TGTGCCAGCAGCTTAGGGGGGAATGAGCAGTTCTTC

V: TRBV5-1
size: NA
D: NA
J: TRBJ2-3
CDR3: CASSVGGLADTQYF
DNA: TGCGCCAGCTCCGTCGGGGGATTGGCAGATACGCAGTATTTT

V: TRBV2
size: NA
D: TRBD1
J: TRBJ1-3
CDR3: CASRGTGGNTIYF
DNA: TGTGCCAGCAGAGGGACAGGTGGAAACACCATATATTTT

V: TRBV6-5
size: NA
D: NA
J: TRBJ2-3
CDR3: CASSYRDTQYF
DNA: TGTGCCAGCAGTTACAGGGATACGCAGTATTTT

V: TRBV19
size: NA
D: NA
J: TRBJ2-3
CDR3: CASSVTADTQYF
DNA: TGTGCCAGTAGTGTCACAGCAGATACGCAGTATTTT

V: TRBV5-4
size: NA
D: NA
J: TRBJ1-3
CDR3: CASSEQGNTIYF
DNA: TGTGCCAGCAGCGAACAGGGAAACACCATATATTTT

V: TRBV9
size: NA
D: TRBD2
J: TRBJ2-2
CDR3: CASSEGGLARTGELFF
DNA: TGTGCCAGCAGCGAGGGGGGACTAGCGAGGACCGGGGAGCTGTTTTTT

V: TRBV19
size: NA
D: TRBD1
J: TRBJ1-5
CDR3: CASGRTGSNQPQHF
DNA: TGTGCCAGTGGGCGGACAGGGAGCAATCAGCCCCAGCATTTT

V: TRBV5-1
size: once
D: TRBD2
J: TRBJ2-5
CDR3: CASSLSGGAEETQYF
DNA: TGCGCCAGCAGCTTGAGCGGGGGGGCCGAGGAGACCCAGTACTTC

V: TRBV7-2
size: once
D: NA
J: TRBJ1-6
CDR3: CASSHYNSPLHF
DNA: TGTGCCAGCAGCCACTATAATTCACCCCTCCACTTT

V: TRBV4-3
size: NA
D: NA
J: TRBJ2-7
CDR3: CASSQVPRERYEQYF
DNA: TGCGCCAGCAGCCAAGTTCCCCGGGAGCGGTACGAGCAGTACTTC

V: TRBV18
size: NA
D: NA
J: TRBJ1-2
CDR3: CASSQNLGGYTF
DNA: TGTGCCAGCTCACAAAACCTTGGGGGCTACACCTTC

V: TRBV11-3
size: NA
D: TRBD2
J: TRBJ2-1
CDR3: CASSSGLAGYNEQFF
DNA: TGTGCCAGCAGCTCGGGACTAGCGGGGTACAATGAGCAGTTCTTC

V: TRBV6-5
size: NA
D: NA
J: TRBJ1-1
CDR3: CATYQTTRNTEAFF
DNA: TGTGCCACCTATCAAACTACGAGGAACACTGAAGCTTTCTTT

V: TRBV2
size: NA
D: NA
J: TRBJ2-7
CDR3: CASSEAQLGPYEQYF
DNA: TGTGCCAGCAGTGAAGCACAATTAGGACCCTACGAGCAGTACTTC

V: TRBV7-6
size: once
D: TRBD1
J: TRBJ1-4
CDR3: CASSSDRGEKLFF
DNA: TGTGCCAGCAGCTCCGACAGGGGTGAAAAACTGTTTTTT

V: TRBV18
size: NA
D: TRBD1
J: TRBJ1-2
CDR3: CASSPRGQGGTGYTF
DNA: TGTGCCAGCTCACCACGGGGACAGGGAGGTACTGGCTACACCTTC

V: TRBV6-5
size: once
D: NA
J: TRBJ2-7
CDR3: CASSYGDPAGYEQYF
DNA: TGTGCCAGCAGTTATGGGGACCCTGCAGGGTACGAGCAGTACTTC

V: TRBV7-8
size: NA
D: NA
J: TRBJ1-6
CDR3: CASSLGWSGPSNSPLHF
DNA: TGTGCCAGCAGCTTAGGTTGGTCTGGACCTTCTAATTCACCCCTCCACTTT

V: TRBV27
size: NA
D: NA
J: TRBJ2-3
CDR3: CASSFQGGTDTQYF
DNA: TGTGCCAGCAGTTTTCAAGGGGGCACAGATACGCAGTATTTT

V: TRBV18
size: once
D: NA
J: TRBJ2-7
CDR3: CASSQYEGRASYEQYF
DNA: TGTGCCAGCTCACAGTATGAAGGTCGGGCCTCCTACGAGCAGTACTTC

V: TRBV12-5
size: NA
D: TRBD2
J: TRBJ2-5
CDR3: CASGKLAGETQYF
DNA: TGTGCTAGTGGTAAATTAGCGGGAGAGACCCAGTACTTC

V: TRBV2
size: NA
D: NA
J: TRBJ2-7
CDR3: CASSEWMVYEQYF
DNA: TGTGCCAGCAGTGAATGGATGGTTTACGAGCAGTACTTC

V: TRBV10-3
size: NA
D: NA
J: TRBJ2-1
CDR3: CAISEGQSYNEQFF
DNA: TGTGCCATCAGTGAAGGACAGTCCTACAATGAGCAGTTCTTC

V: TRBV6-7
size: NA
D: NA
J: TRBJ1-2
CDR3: CAIPLGPLSGQFGEANYGYTF
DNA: TGTGCCATCCCCCTAGGGCCTTTAAGCGGACAGTTCGGGGAAGCCAACTATGGCTACACCTTC

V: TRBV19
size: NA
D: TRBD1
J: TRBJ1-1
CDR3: CASSGQGASSEAFF
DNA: TGTGCCAGTAGCGGACAGGGGGCTAGTTCTGAAGCTTTCTTT